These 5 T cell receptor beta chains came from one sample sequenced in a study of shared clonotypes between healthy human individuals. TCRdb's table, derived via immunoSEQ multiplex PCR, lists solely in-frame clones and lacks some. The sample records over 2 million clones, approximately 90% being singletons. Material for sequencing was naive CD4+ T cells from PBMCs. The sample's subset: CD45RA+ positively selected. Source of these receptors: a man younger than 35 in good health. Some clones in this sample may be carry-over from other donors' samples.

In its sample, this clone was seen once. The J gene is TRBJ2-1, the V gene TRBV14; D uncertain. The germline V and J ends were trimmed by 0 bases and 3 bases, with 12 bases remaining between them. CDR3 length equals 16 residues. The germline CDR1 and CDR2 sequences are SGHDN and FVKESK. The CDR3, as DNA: TGTGCCAGCAGCCAAGATGGCGTTAGTTTCTACAATGAGCAGTTCTTC. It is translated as CASSQDGVSFYNEQFF.

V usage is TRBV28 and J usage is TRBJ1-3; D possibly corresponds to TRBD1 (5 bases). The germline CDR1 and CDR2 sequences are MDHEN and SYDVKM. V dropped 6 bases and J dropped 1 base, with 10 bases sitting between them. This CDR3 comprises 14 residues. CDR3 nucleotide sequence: TGTGCCAGCAGACTACAGGAGTCTGGAAACACCATATATTTT. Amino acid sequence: CASRLQESGNTIYF.

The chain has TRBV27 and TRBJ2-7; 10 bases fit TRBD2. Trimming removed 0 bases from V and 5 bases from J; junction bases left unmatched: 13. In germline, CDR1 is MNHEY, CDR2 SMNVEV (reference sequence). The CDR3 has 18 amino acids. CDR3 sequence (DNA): TGTGCCAGCAGTTTATCGACCCCCTTTAGCGGGAGGATCGACGAGCAGTACTTC. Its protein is CASSLSTPFSGRIDEQYF.

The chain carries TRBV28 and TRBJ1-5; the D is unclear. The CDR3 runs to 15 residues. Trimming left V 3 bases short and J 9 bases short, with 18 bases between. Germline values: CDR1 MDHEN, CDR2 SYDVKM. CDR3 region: CASSFNFLFVGPQHF. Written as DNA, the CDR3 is TGTGCCAGCAGTTTCAACTTTTTGTTCGTTGGGCCCCAGCATTTT.

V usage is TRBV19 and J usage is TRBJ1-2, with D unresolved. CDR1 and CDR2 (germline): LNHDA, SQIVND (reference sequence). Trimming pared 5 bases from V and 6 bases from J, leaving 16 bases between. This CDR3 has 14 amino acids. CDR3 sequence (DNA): TGTGCCAGTAGTCCCCGGACGGTGGCCCATGGCTACACCTTC. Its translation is CASSPRTVAHGYTF.